The 9 T cell receptor beta chains below all came from one sample that was sequenced in a study of shared clonotypes between healthy human individuals. Clones were sequenced by immunoSEQ multiplex PCR, and TCRdb holds only the in-frame ones, with some missing. The sample lists approximately 2,000,000 clones, around 93% occurring once. Sequenced material: naive CD4+ T cells from PBMCs. The subset is: CD45RA+ positively selected. Receptors originate from a man in his late teens or twenties in good health. Some clones in this sample may be carry-over from other donors' samples.

The chain uses TRBV5-1 and TRBJ2-2; D not certain. V gave up 5 bases and J gave up 2 bases, with 7 bases separating them. Germline CDR1 is SGHRS and CDR2 is YFSETQ. This CDR3 is 13 amino acids long. The CDR3 DNA reads as TGCGCCAGCAGGCATTTTAACACCGGGGAGCTGTTTTTT. It encodes CASRHFNTGELFF.

This clone appeared a single time. The chain has TRBV6-1 and TRBJ2-5, with a tentative D call TRBD1 (5 bases). The CDR3 runs to 15 residues. The germline gives CDR1 MNHNS, CDR2 SASEGT. V lost 2 bases and J 3 bases, leaving 13 bases between the germline ends. Here the CDR3 reads CASSELSRREETQYF. The CDR3 DNA follows: TGTGCCAGCAGTGAACTAAGTCGCAGGGAAGAGACCCAGTACTTC.

V usage is TRBV5-1 and J usage is TRBJ1-2; D call uncertain. V was pared by 1 base and J by 3 bases, with 10 bases between. The CDR3 is 14 residues long. The V gene's germline CDR1 is SGHRS and CDR2 YFSETQ. The CDR3 DNA follows: TGCGCCAGCAGCTTGCTCCCCCAAGACTATGGCTACACCTTC. Its translation: CASSLLPQDYGYTF.

This clone showed up just once. The chain joins TRBV30 to TRBJ2-3; no reliable D call. CDR1 is GTSNPN and CDR2 is SVGIG in the germline V gene (reference sequence). The CDR3 runs 10 residues. The V end was cut by 5 bases, the J end by 2 bases, with 2 bases between. CDR3 amino acids: CAWATDTQYF. The CDR3 coding sequence is TGTGCCTGGGCCACAGATACGCAGTATTTT.

The rearrangement joins TRBV5-1 to TRBJ2-7; D tentatively fits TRBD1 or TRBD2 (5 bases each). V was trimmed by 2 bases and J by 2 bases, leaving 11 bases between them. Per germline, CDR1 SGHRS and CDR2 YFSETQ. The CDR3 has 14 residues. This CDR3 is CASSFGGVPYEQYF. As DNA, the CDR3 is TGCGCCAGCAGCTTTGGGGGAGTTCCCTACGAGCAGTACTTC.

V and J are TRBV19 and TRBJ1-2, with D hard to call. Trimming cost V 1 base and J 0 bases, with 9 bases left between them. The CDR3 runs to 15 residues. Germline lookup yields CDR1 LNHDA and CDR2 SQIVND (reference sequence). The CDR3 DNA reads TGTGCCAGTAGTATAGTGGGCGACGCTAACTATGGCTACACCTTC. It codes for CASSIVGDANYGYTF.

V gene TRBV29-1 combines with J gene TRBJ1-2; D not certain. V was clipped by 1 base and J by 4 bases, with 13 bases between them. This CDR3 is 14 amino acids long. The germline CDR1 and CDR2 sequences are SQVTM and ANQGSEA. CDR3 in DNA: TGCAGCGTTGAAGCCCGGACGGTGATCTATGGCTACACCTTC. Translation gives CSVEARTVIYGYTF.

As concerns this clone: The sample holds other DNA sequences that translate to the same CDR3. The chain uses TRBV5-1 and TRBJ1-4; unclear D gene. V lost 1 base, J lost 6 bases, and 10 bases lay in between. The CDR3 length is 14 residues. The germline V gene encodes CDR1 SGHRS and CDR2 YFSETQ. This CDR3 is CASSLFGSDEKLFF. CDR3 in DNA: TGCGCCAGCAGCTTGTTTGGCAGCGATGAAAAACTGTTTTTT.

This rearrangement joins TRBV2 to TRBJ1-5, with no clear D. V dropped 4 bases and J dropped 2 bases, with 6 bases sitting between them. The CDR3 runs 13 residues. Looked up from germline, CDR1 is SNHLY and CDR2 is FYNNEI. The DNA for the CDR3 is TGTGCCAGCAGTGCCTGGGGCAATCAGCCCCAGCATTTT. This codes for CASSAWGNQPQHF.